The 24 T cell receptor beta chains presented below share a single source sample, sequenced in a study of cytomegalovirus exposure and HLA in healthy donors. PCR involved 60 Vbeta and 13 Jbeta primers. Measured with immunoSEQ multiplex PCR; TCRdb has only the in-frame clones, and not every one. The sample carries 180,000 or so clones, 60% to 80% recorded once. Material for sequencing was PBMCs. The source is a man aged 35-49 years in good health and CMV-seropositive.

The rearrangement joins TRBV2 to TRBJ2-1, with 7 bases fitting TRBD1. V lost 6 bases to trimming and J lost 8 bases; unmatched junction nucleotides: 10. Per the germline V gene, CDR1 is SNHLY and CDR2 is FYNNEI. The CDR3 covers 14 residues. This chain's CDR3 is CASSRLTGFDEQFF. The CDR3 DNA follows: TGTGCCAGCAGCAGACTGACAGGGTTCGATGAGCAGTTCTTC.

This clone was picked up one time. The chain couples TRBV2 to TRBJ2-1; the D gene is possibly TRBD2 (6 bases). Between the trimmed V and J ends, which lost 6 bases and 4 bases, there was a span of 31 bases. The CDR3 runs 20 residues. Looked up from germline, CDR1 is SNHLY and CDR2 is FYNNEI. The CDR3 DNA follows: TGTGCCAGCAGACGCCAAATGTGGATGGTCGAGGCGGGGCTATACAATGAGCAGTTCTTC. Its protein is CASRRQMWMVEAGLYNEQFF.

In DNA, the CDR3 is TGTGCCAGCAGCCTAGAACCCGGGACAGGCTCCTACGAGCAGTACTTC. Its protein product is CASSLEPGTGSYEQYF. This chain joins TRBV7-9 and TRBJ2-7; TRBD1 aligns across 8 bases. Trimming at V came to 5 bases and at J to 0 bases, leaving 9 bases not matched to a gene. The CDR3 runs to 16 residues. From germline, CDR1 is SEHNR and CDR2 FQNEAQ (reference sequence).

This chain joins TRBV10-3 and TRBJ2-3; 7 nucleotides line up with TRBD1. V trimming: 8 bases; J trimming: 0 bases; junction bases outside the gene matches: 8. The CDR3 loop spans 15 amino acids. The germline CDR1 and CDR2 sequences are ENHRY and SYGVKD. CDR3 coding DNA: TGTGCCATCGGCACCACAGGGGCTAGCACAGATACGCAGTATTTT. Its translation: CAIGTTGASTDTQYF.

This clone has only one observation. V gene TRBV9 combines with J gene TRBJ1-2; 7 nucleotides match TRBD1. Losses at the gene ends were 6 bases for V and 7 bases for J; bases not matched to a gene: 9. Germline V gene sequence: CDR1 SGDLS, CDR2 YYNGEE. The CDR3 loop spans 13 amino acids. DNA of the CDR3: TGTGCCAGCACCCTCGACAGGGACAGTGGCTACACCTTC. Protein sequence: CASTLDRDSGYTF.

This clone occurred a few times. The sample holds other DNA sequences that translate to the same CDR3. This chain uses TRBV5-1 with TRBJ2-2, with TRBD2 matching over 8 bases. V was clipped by 0 bases and J by 5 bases; unmatched bases: 3. The CDR3 loop spans 15 amino acids. Germline CDR1 SGHRS, CDR2 YFSETQ. The chain's CDR3 is CASSLVSGSTGELFF. In nucleotides, the CDR3 is TGCGCCAGCAGCTTGGTCAGCGGGAGTACCGGGGAGCTGTTTTTT. Filled out from reference TRBV5-1 and TRBJ2-2, the complete variable domain reads KAGVTQTPRYLIKTRGQQVTLSCSPISGHRSVSWYQQTPGQGLQFLFEYFSETQRNKGNFPGRFSGRQFSNSRSEMNVSTLELGDSALYLCASSLVSGSTGELFFGEGSRLTVL.

This clone has a handful of counts. This rearrangement joins TRBV9 to TRBJ2-3; 9 nucleotides match TRBD2. Looked up from germline, CDR1 is SGDLS and CDR2 is YYNGEE. The CDR3 totals 17 residues. V shed 3 bases and J 6 bases; nucleotides not matched to a gene: 14. The CDR3 bases are TGTGCCAGCAGCGCCGGAGGAGTGGCGGGAGGGCCCGATACGCAGTATTTT. Its translation is CASSAGGVAGGPDTQYF.

The CDR3 bases are TGTGCCAGCTCACCCCAGGGACTGCCTAGCACAGATACGCAGTATTTT. Translation: CASSPQGLPSTDTQYF. This sequence joins TRBV18 and TRBJ2-3, with D perhaps matching TRBD2 (6 bases). V gave up 3 bases and J gave up 0 bases, with 13 bases separating them. This CDR3 contains 16 residues. The germline V gene has CDR1 KGHSH and CDR2 LQKENI. The complete variable domain, with remaining parts taken from reference TRBV18 and TRBJ2-3, reads NAGVMQNPRHLVRRRGQEARLRCSPMKGHSHVYWYRQLPEEGLKFMVYLQKENIIDESGMPKERFSAEFPKEGPSILRIQQVVRGDSAAYFCASSPQGLPSTDTQYFGPGTRLTVL.

In this sample, this clone is medium-sized (0.01 to 0.1%). The V call is TRBV5-5, the J call TRBJ1-5; D perhaps matches TRBD1 (5 bases). Germline V gene lookup returns CDR1 SGHKS and CDR2 YYEKEE (reference sequence). V dropped 3 bases and J dropped 9 bases, with 19 bases sitting between them. The CDR3 spans 15 residues. In nucleotides, the CDR3 is TGTGCCAGCAGCTGGGGGGAAGGGCAGGGATGGCCCCAGCATTTT. Protein: CASSWGEGQGWPQHF.

The chain employs TRBV6-6 and TRBJ2-7, with 12 bases fitting TRBD2. Germline CDR1 reads MNHNY; CDR2 reads SVGAGI (reference sequence). The ends lost 4 bases at V and 4 bases at J; junction bases unmatched: 2. This CDR3 has 14 residues. The chain's CDR3 is CASSWTSGKYEQYF. The CDR3 bases are TGTGCCAGCAGTTGGACTAGCGGGAAATACGAGCAGTACTTC.

This chain links TRBV19 with TRBJ2-3, with 10 bases matching TRBD2. Per germline, CDR1 LNHDA and CDR2 SQIVND (reference sequence). The CDR3 extends over 17 amino acids. Germline trimming cut 1 base from V and 5 bases from J; bases unmatched to any gene: 9. The CDR3: CASSIAYSGRRKDTQYF. DNA of the CDR3: TGTGCCAGTAGTATAGCCTATAGCGGGAGGCGGAAAGATACGCAGTATTTT. The whole variable domain, remainder taken from reference TRBV19 and TRBJ2-3, is DGGITQSPKYLFRKEGQNVTLSCEQNLNHDAMYWYRQDPGQGLRLIYYSQIVNDFQKGDIAEGYSVSREKKESFPLTVTSAQKNPTAFYLCASSIAYSGRRKDTQYFGPGTRLTVL.

The chain couples TRBV29-1 to TRBJ2-5; TRBD2 agrees at 8 bases. This CDR3 is 14 amino acids long. Germline CDR1 and CDR2: SQVTM and ANQGSEA. V lost 4 bases to trimming and J lost 3 bases; unmatched junction nucleotides: 7. CDR3 sequence (DNA): TGCAGCGTTGGGCCCTCCGGGGGGGAAGAGACCCAGTACTTC. Translating it yields CSVGPSGGEETQYF.

The chain combines TRBV29-1 with TRBJ2-1; 7 positions match TRBD2. Germline assignment: CDR1 SQVTM and CDR2 ANQGSEA. The CDR3 is 13 amino acids. The trim removed 7 bases at V and 9 bases at J, leaving 12 bases unmatched. The CDR3 loop reads CSAPWGEGPEQFF. CDR3 DNA sequence: TGCAGCGCTCCCTGGGGGGAGGGGCCTGAGCAGTTCTTC.

V and J are TRBV6-6 and TRBJ2-3; D gene unclear. The V end lost 5 bases, the J end lost 4 bases, and 13 bases lay between the germline ends. The CDR3 sequence is 14 residues long. CDR1 and CDR2 from the germline V gene are MNHNY and SVGAGI (reference sequence). CDR3 residues: CASSGFDRADTQYF. Here the CDR3 DNA reads TGTGCCAGCAGTGGATTCGACCGGGCAGATACGCAGTATTTT.

The chain carries TRBV25-1 and TRBJ2-1; 7 nucleotides line up with TRBD2. Germline-derived CDR1 and CDR2 are MGHDK and SYGVNS. V lost 2 bases to trimming and J lost 8 bases; unmatched junction nucleotides: 9. CDR3 length: 15 residues. In DNA, the CDR3 is TGTGCCAGCAGTGAAAGTGGAGCGGGGTACGATGAGCAGTTCTTC. It codes for CASSESGAGYDEQFF.

The CDR3 sequence is CASSAQGLARASEQFF. In nucleotides, the CDR3 is TGCGCCAGCAGTGCCCAGGGACTAGCCAGGGCTAGTGAGCAGTTCTTC. The chain combines TRBV10-1 with TRBJ2-1; TRBD2 agrees at 9 bases. Germline V gives CDR1 WNHNN, CDR2 SYGVQD (reference sequence). J lost 9 bases, V lost 4 bases, and 13 bases had no gene match. The CDR3 spans 16 residues.

The CDR3 bases are TGTGCCAGCAGCTTTGGCCGGGACAGGGACACTGAAGCTTTCTTT. Its protein is CASSFGRDRDTEAFF. J is TRBJ1-1 and V is TRBV5-4; 9 bases are a match to TRBD1. The CDR3 spans 15 residues. V lost 2 bases to trimming and J lost 3 bases; unmatched junction nucleotides: 5. Germline CDR1 reads SGHNT; CDR2 reads YYREEE (reference sequence).

The chain couples TRBV19 to TRBJ1-4, with D unclear. The CDR3 runs to 14 residues. Germline CDR1 reads LNHDA; CDR2 reads SQIVND (reference sequence). V was trimmed by 1 base and J by 8 bases, leaving 11 bases between them. The CDR3 spells CASSIGMGNEKLFF. The CDR3 nucleotides read TGTGCCAGTAGTATAGGAATGGGCAACGAAAAACTGTTTTTT.

This chain joins TRBV28 and TRBJ2-1, with 9 bases that match TRBD2. Trimming cost V 8 bases and J 8 bases; bases outside gene matches: 10. This CDR3 contains 14 residues. Germline loops: CDR1 MDHEN, CDR2 SYDVKM. The CDR3: CASVGGRARDEQFF. CDR3 sequence (DNA): TGTGCCAGCGTCGGCGGGAGGGCCAGGGATGAGCAGTTCTTC.

This clone was counted between two and nine times. The chain has TRBV19 and TRBJ1-2; tentatively, D is TRBD1 (6 bases). Looked up from germline, CDR1 is LNHDA and CDR2 is SQIVND (reference sequence). This CDR3 spans 13 amino acids. Trimming pared 5 bases from V and 5 bases from J, leaving 12 bases between. The CDR3: CASSPGQPYGYTF. CDR3 nucleotides: TGTGCCAGTAGTCCAGGACAGCCTTATGGCTACACCTTC.

The V call is TRBV9, the J call TRBJ2-7, with D perhaps matching TRBD2 (6 bases). CDR1 and CDR2 from the germline V gene are SGDLS and YYNGEE. The CDR3 is 15 amino acids. The ends were cut back, 1 base at V and 2 bases at J, with 13 bases in the middle. The CDR3 DNA follows: TGTGCCAGCAGCGTATCTGGTAGCGGTCCCTACGAGCAGTACTTC. Translation: CASSVSGSGPYEQYF.

The chain links TRBV5-1 to TRBJ2-5; no clear D gene. Germline CDR1 and CDR2: SGHRS and YFSETQ. The CDR3 has 15 residues. Trimming pared 0 bases from V and 4 bases from J, leaving 13 bases between. The CDR3: CASSLVPEVVETQYF. CDR3 in DNA: TGCGCCAGCAGCTTGGTTCCCGAGGTCGTAGAGACCCAGTACTTC.

The chain joins TRBV11-2 to TRBJ2-7, with 10 bases lining up with TRBD1. From germline, CDR1 is SGHAT and CDR2 FQNNGV. The trim removed 1 base at V and 6 bases at J, leaving 3 bases unmatched. This CDR3 spans 14 amino acids. CDR3 nucleotide sequence: TGTGCCAGCAGCTTAGGGACAGGGGGACTCGAGCAGTACTTC. This encodes CASSLGTGGLEQYF.

J is TRBJ1-5 and V is TRBV18; D unclear. Trimming stripped 6 bases from V and 8 bases from J, with 17 bases between. In germline, CDR1 is KGHSH, CDR2 LQKENI. This CDR3 contains 14 residues. The CDR3: CASSRSEIGEPQHF. The CDR3 coding sequence is TGTGCCAGCTCCCGCTCCGAGATCGGGGAGCCCCAGCATTTT.